The 11 T cell receptor beta chains given below trace back to one sample, sequenced in a study of blood T cell repertoires in COVID-19. The protocol was immunoSEQ multiplex PCR, while the TCRdb copy is restricted to in-frame clones and leaves out a portion. The repertoire includes some 100,000 clones, roughly 92% of them detected once, and around 6% sits in the top ten. The sample taken for sequencing was peripheral blood. Every receptor here comes from a man aged 45-65 years with active COVID-19.

The V call is TRBV28, the J call TRBJ2-1; TRBD2 agrees at 9 bases. CDR1 and CDR2 (germline): MDHEN, SYDVKM. J lost 8 bases, V lost 3 bases, and 8 bases had no gene match. This CDR3 spans 15 amino acids. The CDR3 DNA is TGTGCCAGCAGTTTGGAGCGGGAGGTCCACGATGAGCAGTTCTTC. This gives the protein CASSLEREVHDEQFF.

The J gene is TRBJ1-2, the V gene TRBV6-5; no firm D call. CDR1 and CDR2 from the germline V gene are MNHEY and SVGAGI. V lost 10 bases and J lost 0, with 15 bases in between. The CDR3 extends over 14 amino acids. The CDR3 sequence: CATLGVPSNYGYTF. As DNA, the CDR3 is TGTGCCACGCTCGGGGTCCCTTCTAACTATGGCTACACCTTC.

The CDR3: CASQTNGRGVNSPLHF. CDR3 bases: TGTGCCAGCCAAACAAACGGGCGGGGGGTTAATTCACCCCTCCACTTT. The V call is TRBV28, the J call TRBJ1-6, with D possibly matching TRBD1 (5 bases). Per germline, CDR1 MDHEN and CDR2 SYDVKM. The ends were cut back, 8 bases at V and 6 bases at J, with 20 bases in the middle. The CDR3 totals 16 residues.

The chain has TRBV19 and TRBJ2-7; D is unresolved. The V end was cut by 1 base, the J end by 0 bases, with 10 bases between. The germline CDR1 and CDR2 sequences are LNHDA and SQIVND (reference sequence). The CDR3 totals 15 residues. CDR3 loop: CASSIGLLDSYEQYF. The DNA of the CDR3 is TGTGCCAGTAGTATAGGACTTTTGGACTCCTACGAGCAGTACTTC.

The chain is built from TRBV15 and TRBJ1-1; TRBD1 might be the D (6 bases). CDR3 length: 14 residues. Germline V lookup: CDR1 LNHNV, CDR2 YYDKDF (reference sequence). Deletions cut 4 bases from V and 4 bases from J, with 13 bases between. The CDR3 sequence: CATSTGVSGTEAFF. CDR3 DNA sequence: TGTGCCACCAGCACAGGGGTGTCTGGCACTGAAGCTTTCTTT.

Only one count was recorded for this clone. The genes are TRBV5-1 and TRBJ2-1; D might be TRBD2 (5 bases). The V gene's germline CDR1 is SGHRS and CDR2 YFSETQ. The CDR3 runs to 13 residues. The V gene lost 2 bases and the J gene lost 5 bases, with 8 bases spanning the gap. CDR3 amino acids: CASSFGRDNEQFF. CDR3 nucleotides: TGCGCCAGCAGCTTTGGGCGGGACAATGAGCAGTTCTTC.

This chain uses TRBV19 with TRBJ2-1, with 10 bases that match TRBD2. The CDR3 spans 17 residues. The ends lost 5 bases at V and 2 bases at J; junction bases unmatched: 9. Germline CDR1 and CDR2: LNHDA and SQIVND (reference sequence). The CDR3 region is CASSPPWTSGAYNEQFF. The CDR3 nucleotides are TGTGCCAGTAGTCCGCCTTGGACTAGCGGTGCCTACAATGAGCAGTTCTTC.

The rearrangement uses TRBV6-1 and TRBJ1-5; D unclear. The germline gives CDR1 MNHNS, CDR2 SASEGT. Trimming cost V 2 bases and J 3 bases, with 8 bases left between them. The CDR3 runs 14 residues. The CDR3 here is CASSEWEFNQPQHF. CDR3 in DNA: TGTGCCAGCAGTGAATGGGAGTTCAATCAGCCCCAGCATTTT.

This chain links TRBV6-5 with TRBJ1-5, with 7 bases lining up with TRBD1. V lost 5 bases to trimming and J lost 6 bases; unmatched junction nucleotides: 10. The CDR3 length is 15 residues. Looked up from germline, CDR1 is MNHEY and CDR2 is SVGAGI. This CDR3 reads CASSTRSGGSQPQHF. CDR3 DNA sequence: TGTGCCAGCAGTACGAGGTCAGGGGGGAGTCAGCCCCAGCATTTT.

The CDR3 protein is CASSRNRDSNYGYTF. The CDR3 DNA follows: TGTGCCAGCAGCCGGAACCGGGACAGTAACTATGGCTACACCTTC. V usage is TRBV3-1 (or the pseudogene TRBV3-2) and J usage is TRBJ1-2; 7 nucleotides line up with TRBD1. Trimming cost V 4 bases and J 1 base; bases outside gene matches: 6. This CDR3 contains 15 residues. Germline loops: CDR1 LGHDT, CDR2 YNNKEL (reference sequence).

V usage is TRBV27 and J usage is TRBJ2-7, with 9 bases matching TRBD2. From germline, CDR1 is MNHEY and CDR2 SMNVEV (reference sequence). V trimming: 5 bases; J trimming: 10 bases; junction bases outside the gene matches: 12. The CDR3 has 14 amino acids. CDR3 sequence (DNA): TGTGCCAGCAGTCCTTCCCCTAGCGGGAACCCTCAGTACTTC. Amino acids: CASSPSPSGNPQYF.